What follows describes a single T cell receptor beta chain. What it recognizes is unknown. These data originate in a study of cytomegalovirus exposure and HLA in healthy donors. Study conclusions and caveats: Later analysis associated a missense DCLRE1C variant with TCR beta V- and J-gene trimming. Immune exposure was documented only through CMV serostatus. About 87% or about 30% of the time was how often most TCR beta V segments were productive, according to an earlier analysis.

Looked up from germline, CDR1 is SGHDT and CDR2 is YYEEEE. The CDR3 consists of 15 residues. The PCR contained 60 Vbeta and 13 Jbeta primers. Libraries were prepared by immunoSEQ multiplex PCR; TCRdb keeps only in-frame clonotypes and omits some of them. The data hold roughly 120,000 clones, with 75% to 90% observed a single time. The sequencing sample was made of PBMCs. The receptor comes from a man aged 25-45 years in good health and CMV-seronegative. This sequence joins TRBV5-6 and TRBJ2-5; 14 nucleotides align to TRBD2. The J call may be faulty, since TRBJ2-7 better matches the DNA end. The CDR3 is CASSQGLAGDYEQYF. For the CDR3, the DNA is TGTGCCAGCAGCCAGGGACTAGCGGGAGACTACGAGCAGTACTTC.